The 11 T cell receptor beta chains reported below all come from one sample, sequenced in a study of OX40 agonist ivuxolimab in advanced cancers. Produced via immunoSEQ multiplex PCR; TCRdb's table is partial and in-frame only. The data contain about 42,000 clones, about 86% of them singletons. Sequences were derived from CD4+ or CD8+ T cells sorted from blood, sampled in a trial of the OX40 agonist ivuxolimab. All receptors derive from an adult with an advanced solid tumor such as melanoma, head and neck, liver or kidney cancer.

This chain joins TRBV5-4 and TRBJ2-1; TRBD2 matches 12 bases. V shed 4 bases and J 9 bases; nucleotides not matched to a gene: 5. This CDR3 contains 14 residues. Germline V gene sequence: CDR1 SGHNT, CDR2 YYREEE (reference sequence). CDR3 protein: CASSRLAGEVEQFF. The CDR3 nucleotides read TGTGCCAGCAGCCGACTAGCGGGAGAAGTTGAGCAGTTCTTC.

CDR3 DNA: TGTGCCAGCAGCCACGGTGGGACACCAGTGAACACTGAAGCTTTCTTT. Encoded protein: CASSHGGTPVNTEAFF. This chain connects TRBV27 to TRBJ1-1, with D tentatively TRBD1 (6 bases). V was shortened by 6 bases and J by 0 bases, with 17 bases between the two germline ends. This CDR3 region has 16 residues. Germline CDR1 MNHEY, CDR2 SMNVEV (reference sequence).

J is TRBJ2-2 and V is TRBV5-6, with 7 bases matching TRBD1. After removal of 5 bases from V and 0 bases from J, the junction contained 4 bases not matched to a gene. Looked up from germline, CDR1 is SGHDT and CDR2 is YYEEEE. The CDR3 is made up of 15 amino acids. This CDR3 reads CASRFGTANTGELFF. Written as DNA, the CDR3 is TGTGCCAGCAGATTCGGGACAGCGAACACCGGGGAGCTGTTTTTT.

The genes are TRBV6-1 and TRBJ2-1; D is possibly TRBD2 (6 bases). The V gene lost 5 bases and the J gene lost 10 bases, with 9 bases spanning the gap. Germline lookup yields CDR1 MNHNS and CDR2 SASEGT. This CDR3 comprises 11 residues. The CDR3 sequence is CASSLAGEQFF. The CDR3 coding sequence is TGTGCCAGCAGTTTGGCGGGAGAGCAGTTCTTC.

The V and J genes are TRBV29-1 and TRBJ2-1; perhaps D is TRBD1 or TRBD2 (5 bases each). Trimming cost V 7 bases and J 4 bases, with 23 bases left between them. Germline values: CDR1 SQVTM, CDR2 ANQGSEA. The CDR3 contains 16 residues. DNA of the CDR3: TGCAGCGGGCGCCTTTGGGGGACCCAGCATTACAATGAGCAGTTCTTC. It is translated as CSGRLWGTQHYNEQFF.

V and J are TRBV10-3 and TRBJ2-7; D gene uncertain. This CDR3 spans 14 amino acids. Germline V gene lookup returns CDR1 ENHRY and CDR2 SYGVKD. The germline V and J ends were trimmed by 10 bases and 2 bases, with 18 bases remaining between them. CDR3 in amino acids: CATEDEDGPYEQYV. The CDR3, as DNA: TGTGCCACCGAGGATGAAGACGGCCCCTACGAGCAGTACGTC.

The chain combines TRBV27 with TRBJ1-4; TRBD1 is a possible D gene (5 bases). The V end lost 7 bases, the J end lost 6 bases, and 15 bases lay between the germline ends. Germline loops: CDR1 MNHEY, CDR2 SMNVEV (reference sequence). This CDR3 has 14 amino acids. The CDR3 DNA sequence: TGTGCCAGCAATCGGGGACCTCGGGATGAAAAACTGTTTTTT. This codes for CASNRGPRDEKLFF. The full variable domain, in which reference TRBV27 and TRBJ1-4 provide the parts outside the CDR3, is EAQVTQNPRYLITVTGKKLTVTCSQNMNHEYMSWYRQDPGLGLRQIYYSMNVEVTDKGDVPEGYKVSRKEKRNFPLILESPSPNQTSLYFCASNRGPRDEKLFFGSGTQLSVL.

By share of the sample, this clone is medium-sized. This rearrangement joins TRBV6-5 to TRBJ1-2; D unresolved. Deletions cut 8 bases from V and 5 bases from J, with 6 bases between. The CDR3 extends over 10 amino acids. Per germline, CDR1 MNHEY and CDR2 SVGAGI. Here the CDR3 DNA reads TGTGCCAGCCGCGGATATGGCTACACCTTC. It yields the protein CASRGYGYTF.

The chain combines TRBV6-1 with TRBJ2-7, with D possibly TRBD2 on 6 matching bases. V dropped 7 bases and J dropped 2 bases, with 15 bases sitting between them. CDR3 length: 14 residues. CDR1 and CDR2 (germline): MNHNS, SASEGT. CDR3 residues: CASIADPNPYEQYF. CDR3 coding DNA: TGTGCCAGCATAGCGGACCCAAATCCCTACGAGCAGTACTTC.

The rearrangement uses TRBV9 and TRBJ1-1; D remains ambiguous. Looked up from germline, CDR1 is SGDLS and CDR2 is YYNGEE. The CDR3 has 15 residues. Trimming took off 4 bases at V and 1 base at J, with 14 bases between the two ends. This CDR3 reads CASSIGWAENTEAFF. The CDR3 region has the DNA TGTGCCAGCAGCATTGGCTGGGCGGAGAACACTGAAGCTTTCTTT.

The chain recombines TRBV28 with TRBJ2-7; no definite D call. The V gene's germline CDR1 is MDHEN and CDR2 SYDVKM. Trimming left V 1 base short and J 2 bases short, with 6 bases between. This CDR3 is 13 amino acids long. The CDR3 is CASSLYRTYEQYF. CDR3 sequence (DNA): TGTGCCAGCAGTTTATACAGAACCTACGAGCAGTACTTC.